These 15 T cell receptor beta chains came from one sample sequenced in a study of blood T cell repertoires in COVID-19 (dated by TCRdb to 2020 to 2022). Libraries came from the immunoSEQ multiplex PCR assay. Sourced from immuneACCESS, this table was stored by TCRdb with only in-frame sequences that have V and J called. A share of the clones is absent; for the studies checked, an unresolved V gene accounts for under half, and the remainder has no known explanation. The sample has some 350,000 clones on record, 70% to 90% of them singletons. Under 3% of the sample comes from the top ten. Material: peripheral blood. All receptors come from a human donor in a cohort sampled during active COVID-19.

Of note for this clone: Germline is not matched at one junction end, which may reflect a read error. The chain joins TRBV7-9 to TRBJ2-3; 11 positions agree with TRBD2. CDR3 size: 14 residues. Germline V gene lookup returns CDR1 SEHNR and CDR2 FQNEAQ (reference sequence). The CDR3 coding sequence is TGTGCCAGCAGCATAGCGGGGGGGCGGAATACGCAGTATTTT. Translation: CASSIAGGRNTQYF.

This chain uses TRBV25-1 with TRBJ2-5; no clear D gene. This CDR3 has 14 residues. The germline gives CDR1 MGHDK, CDR2 SYGVNS. With 0 bases removed from V and 1 base from J, the gap between germline ends came to 6 bases. The CDR3 loop is CASSEYGAQETQYF. The CDR3, as DNA: TGTGCCAGCAGTGAATATGGAGCCCAAGAGACCCAGTACTTC.

The chain joins TRBV4-2 to TRBJ2-7, with TRBD2 matching 9 bases. V lost 4 bases and J lost 5; bases outside the gene matches: 6. CDR1 and CDR2 (germline): LGHNA, YNFKEQ. The CDR3 has 14 residues. The CDR3: CASSPRAGGDEQYF. Written as DNA, the CDR3 is TGTGCCAGCAGCCCTAGAGCGGGGGGAGACGAGCAGTACTTC.

The chain is built from TRBV4-1 and TRBJ2-6; a weak D match, TRBD1 (8 bases). V was pared by 1 base and J by 0 bases, with 13 bases between. This CDR3 has 18 amino acids. The germline gives CDR1 MGHRA, CDR2 YSYEKL. The CDR3 region is CASSQATGGASGANVLTF. Written as DNA, the CDR3 is TGCGCCAGCAGCCAAGCAACAGGGGGGGCCTCTGGGGCCAACGTCCTGACTTTC.

A few counts support this clone. The rearrangement joins TRBV12-3 or TRBV12-4 to TRBJ2-3; the D is unclear. Trimming cost V 4 bases and J 3 bases, with 8 bases left between them. CDR3 size: 13 residues. In DNA form, the CDR3 reads TGTGCCAGCAGTTCCCCGGAGACAGATACGCAGTATTTT. This translates into CASSSPETDTQYF.

The chain combines TRBV7-3 with TRBJ2-1; maybe TRBD1 (5 bases). Germline assignment: CDR1 SGHTA and CDR2 FQGTGA. V lost 6 bases and J lost 9, with 15 bases in between. CDR3 length: 13 amino acids. CDR3 nucleotides: TGTGCCAGCAGGTCTCCCGCAGGGATTGAGCAGTTCTTC. This codes for CASRSPAGIEQFF.

The chain joins TRBV7-9 to TRBJ1-6, with D possibly TRBD1 on 6 matching bases. CDR3 length equals 13 residues. V was shortened by 7 bases and J by 5 bases, with 9 bases between the two germline ends. Germline CDR1 is SEHNR and CDR2 is FQNEAQ (reference sequence). The CDR3 coding sequence is TGTGCCAGCACAGAGGGGGATAATTCACCCCTCCACTTT. Its protein is CASTEGDNSPLHF.

The chain has TRBV5-1 and TRBJ1-4; a weak D match, TRBD1 (5 bases). This CDR3 is 15 amino acids long. Trimming removed 0 bases from V and 3 bases from J, with 9 bases in between. Germline V gives CDR1 SGHRS, CDR2 YFSETQ. CDR3 sequence (DNA): TGCGCCAGCAGCTTGGCCACAGGCTCTAATGAAAAACTGTTTTTT. This gives the protein CASSLATGSNEKLFF.

The rearrangement links TRBV21-1 to TRBJ2-2; whether TRBD2, the table's D call, matches the DNA was not checked. TRBV21-1 constitutes a pseudogene. This CDR3 is 16 amino acids long. CDR3 bases: TGTGCCAGCAGCATAAGACTAGCGGGAGACACCGGGGAGCTGTTTTTT. As protein: CASSIRLAGDTGELFF.

This chain uses TRBV30 with TRBJ2-1; TRBD1 matches at 7 bases. The J segment lost 12 bases and the V segment lost 1 base, leaving 6 bases of the junction unmatched. CDR3 length: 12 amino acids. The germline V gene has CDR1 GTSNPN and CDR2 SVGIG (reference sequence). This chain's CDR3 is CAWSDRGVGQFF. The CDR3 nucleotides are TGTGCCTGGAGTGACAGGGGAGTTGGGCAGTTCTTC. Drawing the rest from reference TRBV30 and TRBJ2-1, the complete variable domain is SQTIHQWPATLVQPVGSPLSLECTVEGTSNPNLYWYRQAAGRGLQLLFYSVGIGQISSEVPQNLSASRPQDRQFILSSKKLLLSDSGFYLCAWSDRGVGQFFGPGTRLTVL.

The chain links TRBV9 to TRBJ2-1, with 11 bases aligning to TRBD1. The CDR3 length is 15 residues. The V and J ends lost 0 bases and 7 bases, in that order; junction bases with no gene match: 3. The germline CDR1 and CDR2 sequences are SGDLS and YYNGEE. The CDR3 loop reads CASSVAGTGGNEQFF. The DNA of the CDR3 is TGTGCCAGCAGCGTAGCCGGGACAGGGGGAAATGAGCAGTTCTTC.

The rearrangement joins TRBV19 to TRBJ1-3; D remains ambiguous. CDR1 is LNHDA and CDR2 is SQIVND in the germline V gene (reference sequence). This CDR3 comprises 15 residues. Trimming pared 5 bases from V and 0 bases from J, leaving 11 bases between. CDR3 sequence reads: CASSGSQASGNTIYF. The CDR3 region has the DNA TGTGCCAGTAGTGGTTCCCAGGCCTCTGGAAACACCATATATTTT. Drawing the rest from reference TRBV19 and TRBJ1-3, the complete variable domain is DGGITQSPKYLFRKEGQNVTLSCEQNLNHDAMYWYRQDPGQGLRLIYYSQIVNDFQKGDIAEGYSVSREKKESFPLTVTSAQKNPTAFYLCASSGSQASGNTIYFGEGSWLTVV.

CDR3 in amino acids: CASSQGIAGGPAKNIQYF. The CDR3 DNA reads as TGCGCCAGCAGCCAAGGAATAGCGGGGGGGCCGGCCAAAAACATTCAGTACTTC. The V and J genes are TRBV4-1 and TRBJ2-4; 11 bases fit TRBD2. CDR1 is MGHRA, CDR2 YSYEKL, per germline. This CDR3 has 18 residues. The V and J ends lost 1 base and 1 base, in that order; junction bases with no gene match: 6.

The V call is TRBV13, the J call TRBJ2-5; 7 nucleotides match TRBD1. V was pared by 2 bases and J by 0 bases, with 9 bases of the junction left unmatched. This CDR3 is built from 17 residues. The germline V gene encodes CDR1 PRHDT and CDR2 FYEKMQ (reference sequence). CDR3 nucleotide sequence: TGTGCCAGCAGCTTAAAATTCGGTGGGACAGACCAAGAGACCCAGTACTTC. Translation gives CASSLKFGGTDQETQYF.

The V and J genes are TRBV11-2 and TRBJ2-7; 8 bases are shared with TRBD1. The CDR3 consists of 14 residues. Germline V lookup: CDR1 SGHAT, CDR2 FQNNGV. The trim removed 8 bases at V and 4 bases at J, leaving 10 bases unmatched. The CDR3 reads CASGSGQGLYEQYF. In nucleotides, the CDR3 is TGTGCCAGCGGCTCCGGACAGGGCCTATACGAGCAGTACTTC.